The 4 T cell receptor beta chains reported below all come from one sample, sequenced in a study of sequential checkpoint blockade in melanoma. Documented treatment: randomized to nivolumab then ipilimumab (arm A) or the reverse (arm B). Sequencing was performed with immunoSEQ multiplex PCR; in TCRdb, only in-frame clones are kept and a portion is missing. The repertoire holds approximately 11,000 clones, with nearly 70% as singletons. The sequences come from CD8+ T cells sorted from blood (inferred from file names), collected from a patient given nivolumab and ipilimumab in sequence. All receptors derive from a human donor with melanoma.

The sample holds one count of this clone. The rearrangement uses TRBV5-1 and TRBJ2-5, with TRBD1 matching 8 bases. Germline V gives CDR1 SGHRS, CDR2 YFSETQ. J gave up 4 bases and V 5 bases, and 7 bases lay outside the gene matches. The CDR3 runs to 14 residues. CDR3 sequence reads: CASRRLGQGETQYF. The CDR3 bases are TGCGCCAGCAGACGTCTCGGACAGGGAGAGACCCAGTACTTC.

The rearrangement links TRBV29-1 to TRBJ2-1; D possibly corresponds to TRBD1 (5 bases). The V gene lost 7 bases and the J gene lost 3 bases, with 13 bases spanning the gap. CDR3 length equals 13 residues. The germline V gene encodes CDR1 SQVTM and CDR2 ANQGSEA. In DNA form, the CDR3 reads TGCAGCGCCCCAGGGCAGGACTACAATGAGCAGTTCTTC. It translates to CSAPGQDYNEQFF.

There are a few counts of this clone. This chain links TRBV15 with TRBJ1-4; D unresolved. Germline V CDR1 and CDR2: LNHNV, YYDKDF (reference sequence). V shed 0 bases and J shed 8 bases, with 10 bases lying between them. CDR3 length: 14 amino acids. The CDR3 here is CATSRDMKEEKLFF. The CDR3 DNA reads TGTGCCACCAGCAGAGATATGAAGGAGGAAAAACTGTTTTTT. Drawing the rest from reference TRBV15 and TRBJ1-4, the complete variable domain is DAMVIQNPRYQVTQFGKPVTLSCSQTLNHNVMYWYQQKSSQAPKLLFHYYDKDFNNEADTPDNFQSRRPNTSFCFLDIRSPGLGDTAMYLCATSRDMKEEKLFFGSGTQLSVL.

The CDR3 DNA reads TGCGCCAGCAGCCAAGAATACCACAGGACCTACGAGCAGTACTTC. Its translation: CASSQEYHRTYEQYF. The chain recombines TRBV4-3 with TRBJ2-7, with D perhaps TRBD1 (5 bases). CDR1 is LGHNA, CDR2 YSLEER, per germline. Trimming pared 0 bases from V and 2 bases from J, leaving 11 bases between. The CDR3 is made up of 15 amino acids.